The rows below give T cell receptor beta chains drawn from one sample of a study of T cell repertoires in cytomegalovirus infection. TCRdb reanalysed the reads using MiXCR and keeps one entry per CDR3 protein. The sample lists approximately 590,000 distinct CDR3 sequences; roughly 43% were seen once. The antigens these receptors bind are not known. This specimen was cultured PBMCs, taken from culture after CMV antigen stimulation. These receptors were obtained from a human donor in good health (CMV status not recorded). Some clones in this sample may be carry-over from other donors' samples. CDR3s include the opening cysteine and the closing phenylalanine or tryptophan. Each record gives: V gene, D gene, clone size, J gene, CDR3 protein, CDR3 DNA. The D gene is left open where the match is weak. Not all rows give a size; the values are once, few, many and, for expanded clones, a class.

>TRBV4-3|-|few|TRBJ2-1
CASSQDHFRARSVGNEQFF
TGCGCCAGCAGCCAAGATCACTTTCGAGCCCGATCGGTGGGGAATGAGCAGTTCTTC
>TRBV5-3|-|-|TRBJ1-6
CTSSKDLSPLHF
TGTACCAGCAGCAAAGATCTATCACCCCTCCACTTT
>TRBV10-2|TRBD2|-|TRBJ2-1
CASSAPGLAQPSYNEQFF
TGCGCCAGCAGTGCCCCGGGACTAGCCCAACCCTCCTACAATGAGCAGTTCTTC
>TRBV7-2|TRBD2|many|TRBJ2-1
CASRLAGGSYNEQFF
TGTGCCAGCAGACTAGCGGGGGGCTCCTACAATGAGCAGTTCTTC
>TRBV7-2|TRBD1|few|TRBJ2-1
CASSRWDRAYNEQFF
TGTGCCAGCAGCCGGTGGGACAGGGCCTACAATGAGCAGTTCTTC
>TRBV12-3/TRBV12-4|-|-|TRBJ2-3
CASSLTILTRISTDTQYF
TGTGCCAGCAGTCTCACCATTCTGACCAGGATTAGCACAGATACGCAGTATTTT
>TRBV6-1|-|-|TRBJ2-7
CASSELGTRSGEQYF
TGTGCCAGCAGTGAATTGGGGACCCGGAGCGGCGAGCAGTACTTC
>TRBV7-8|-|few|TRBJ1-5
CASSSGGAGRPQHF
TGTGCCAGCAGCTCAGGCGGAGCTGGTCGGCCCCAGCATTTT
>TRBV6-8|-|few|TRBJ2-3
CASRILGTDTQYF
TGTGCCAGCAGGATTCTAGGTACAGATACGCAGTATTTT
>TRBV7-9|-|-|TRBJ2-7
CASSRGGDTYEQYF
TGTGCCAGCAGCCGAGGCGGGGACACCTACGAGCAGTACTTC
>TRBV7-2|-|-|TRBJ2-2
CASSYRVENTGELFF
TGTGCCAGCAGCTACAGGGTTGAGAACACCGGGGAGCTGTTTTTT
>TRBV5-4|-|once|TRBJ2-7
CASSLAQDRYEQYF
TGTGCCAGCAGCTTGGCCCAGGACCGTTACGAGCAGTACTTC
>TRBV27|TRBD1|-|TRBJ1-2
CASSPRKSTGGSGYTF
TGTGCCAGCAGTCCACGAAAATCTACAGGGGGCTCTGGCTACACCTTC
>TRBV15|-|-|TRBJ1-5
CATGGTDQPQHF
TGTGCCACCGGGGGCACCGATCAGCCCCAGCATTTT
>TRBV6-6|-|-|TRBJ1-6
CATSTGSPLHF
TGTGCCACCAGTACAGGTTCACCCCTCCACTTT
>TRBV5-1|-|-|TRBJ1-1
CASSRRGDTEAFF
TGCGCCAGCAGCCGAAGGGGGGACACTGAAGCTTTCTTT
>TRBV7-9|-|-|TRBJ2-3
CASSLQSSESAQYF
TGTGCCAGCAGCTTACAGAGCTCCGAGAGCGCGCAGTATTTT
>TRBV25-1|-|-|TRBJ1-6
CASTRGRSPLHF
TGTGCCAGCACCCGGGGCCGCTCACCCCTCCACTTT
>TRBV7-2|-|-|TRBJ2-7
CASTPPRPLPYEQYF
TGTGCCAGCACCCCCCCCCGGCCCCTACCCTACGAGCAGTACTTC
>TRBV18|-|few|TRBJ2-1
CASSPFDGAYNEQFF
TGTGCCAGCTCACCATTCGACGGGGCCTACAATGAGCAGTTCTTC
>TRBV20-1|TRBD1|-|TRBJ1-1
CSASAGTGNTEAFF
TGCAGTGCTAGCGCCGGGACAGGGAACACTGAAGCTTTCTTT
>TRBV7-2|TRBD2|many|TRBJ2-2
CATYPTSGTPNTGELFF
TGTGCCACCTACCCGACTAGCGGGACCCCGAACACCGGGGAGCTGTTTTTT